This T cell receptor beta chain was recorded in a study of blood T cell repertoires in COVID-19. Original processing methods: Scientists estimated how many nucleated cells there were by amplifying reference gene primers. Repertoires were generated with immunoSEQ multiplex PCR, while TCRdb's copy carries only in-frame clones and drops some. V and J calls plus clone size are reproduced from that table; the DNA served to infer D and trimming. Here the sample spans about 90,000 clones, around 94% being singletons. Germline V CDR1 and CDR2: SGHDN, FVKESK. Trimming removed 4 bases from V and 1 base from J, with 10 bases in between. This CDR3 is built from 14 residues. In its sample, this clone was seen once.

The chain has TRBV14 and TRBJ2-5; D gene uncertain. The TCR sequence derives from a woman aged 60-75 years with active COVID-19. The specimen was peripheral blood. CDR3 nucleotide sequence: TGTGCCAGCAGCCGACGACACTTCCAAGAGACCCAGTACTTC. This encodes CASSRRHFQETQYF.